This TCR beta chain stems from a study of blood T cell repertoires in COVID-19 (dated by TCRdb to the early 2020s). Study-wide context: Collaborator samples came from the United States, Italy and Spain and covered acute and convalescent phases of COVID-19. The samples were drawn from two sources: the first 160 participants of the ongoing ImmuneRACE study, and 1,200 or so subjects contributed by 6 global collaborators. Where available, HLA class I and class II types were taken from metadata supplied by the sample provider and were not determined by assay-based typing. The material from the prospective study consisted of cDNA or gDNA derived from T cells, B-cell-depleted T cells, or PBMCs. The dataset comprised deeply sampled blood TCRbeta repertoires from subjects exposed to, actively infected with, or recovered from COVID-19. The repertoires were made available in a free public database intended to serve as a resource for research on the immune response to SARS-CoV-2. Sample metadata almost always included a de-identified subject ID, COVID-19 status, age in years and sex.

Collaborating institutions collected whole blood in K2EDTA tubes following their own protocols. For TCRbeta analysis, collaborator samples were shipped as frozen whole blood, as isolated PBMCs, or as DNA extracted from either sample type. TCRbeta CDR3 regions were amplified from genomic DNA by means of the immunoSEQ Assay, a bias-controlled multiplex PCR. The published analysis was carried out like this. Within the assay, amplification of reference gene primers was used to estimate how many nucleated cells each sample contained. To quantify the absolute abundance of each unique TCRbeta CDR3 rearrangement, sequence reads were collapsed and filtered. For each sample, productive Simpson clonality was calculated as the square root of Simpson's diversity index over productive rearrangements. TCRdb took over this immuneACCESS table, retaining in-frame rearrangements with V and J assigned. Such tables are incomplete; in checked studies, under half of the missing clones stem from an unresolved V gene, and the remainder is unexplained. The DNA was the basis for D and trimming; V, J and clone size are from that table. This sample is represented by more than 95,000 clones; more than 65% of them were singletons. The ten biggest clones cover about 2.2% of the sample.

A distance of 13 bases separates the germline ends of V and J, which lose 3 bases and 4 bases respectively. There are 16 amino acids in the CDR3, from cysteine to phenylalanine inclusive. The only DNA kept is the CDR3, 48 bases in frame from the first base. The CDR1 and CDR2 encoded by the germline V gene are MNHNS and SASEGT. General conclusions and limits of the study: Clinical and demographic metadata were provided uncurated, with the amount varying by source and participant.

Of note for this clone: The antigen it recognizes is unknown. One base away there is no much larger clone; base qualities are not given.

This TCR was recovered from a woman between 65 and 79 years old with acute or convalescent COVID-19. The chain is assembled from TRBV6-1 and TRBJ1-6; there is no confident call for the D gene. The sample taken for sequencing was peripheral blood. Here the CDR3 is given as CASSDVRRVYNSPLHF. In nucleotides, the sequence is TGTGCCAGCAGTGATGTCCGGCGGGTTTATAATTCACCCCTCCACTTT.